This T cell receptor (beta chain) was captured by sequencing in a study of T cells in Graves' hyperthyroidism and ophthalmopathy. Clinical symptoms, serum thyroxine, TRAb, thyroid ultrasound and orbital computed tomography informed diagnoses. This clonotype was recorded at least ten times. Its cognate antigen is unknown. Amplified TCR beta CDR3 regions came from RNA transcripts. Using the HTBI primer set, a first-round RT-PCR was run on the TCR CDR3. A single record per CDR3 protein comes from TCRdb applying MiXCR to the multiplex PCR reads. The table records under 450,000 distinct CDR3 sequences, approximately 14% of them present only once. Study-wide results and limits: Blood samples included most of the expanded thyroid clonotypes exceeding 0.001. In simple terms, a model built on 13 V-J features told ophthalmopathy apart from stable hyperthyroidism.

V dropped 5 bases and J dropped 7 bases, with 17 bases sitting between them. The CDR3 runs 14 residues. Germline-derived CDR1 and CDR2 are SGHAT and FQDESV (reference sequence). The source material was blood. This TCR derives from a woman aged 18-30 years with Graves' hyperthyroidism. This rearrangement joins TRBV11-1 to TRBJ1-1; D might be TRBD1 (5 bases). The DNA for the CDR3 is TGTGCCAGCAGCCCGGGACGATTGGGCTTTGAAGCTTTCTTT. It codes for CASSPGRLGFEAFF.